The clone carrying this T cell receptor beta chain was recorded once. The antigen remains undetermined. These data belong to a study of OX40 agonist ivuxolimab in advanced cancers. General observations from the study: The work left the antigen specificity of expanded peripheral T cells undetermined.

Profiling relied on immunoSEQ multiplex PCR, and the TCRdb table lists in-frame clones only, not all of them. Among tens of thousands of clones listed, 81% were seen once. This receptor was taken from an adult with an advanced solid tumor such as melanoma, head and neck, liver or kidney cancer. The sample was CD4+ or CD8+ T cells sorted from blood, taken in a trial of the OX40 agonist ivuxolimab.

Here the CDR3 reads CASSESWGETQYF. In nucleotides, the CDR3 is TGTGCCAGCAGTGAATCATGGGGGGAGACCCAGTACTTC. The rearrangement joins TRBV6-4 to TRBJ2-5; either TRBD1 or TRBD2 may supply D (5 bases each). V shed 3 bases and J shed 5 bases, with 10 bases lying between them. This CDR3 comprises 13 residues. CDR1 and CDR2 from the germline V gene are MRHNA and SNTAGT.